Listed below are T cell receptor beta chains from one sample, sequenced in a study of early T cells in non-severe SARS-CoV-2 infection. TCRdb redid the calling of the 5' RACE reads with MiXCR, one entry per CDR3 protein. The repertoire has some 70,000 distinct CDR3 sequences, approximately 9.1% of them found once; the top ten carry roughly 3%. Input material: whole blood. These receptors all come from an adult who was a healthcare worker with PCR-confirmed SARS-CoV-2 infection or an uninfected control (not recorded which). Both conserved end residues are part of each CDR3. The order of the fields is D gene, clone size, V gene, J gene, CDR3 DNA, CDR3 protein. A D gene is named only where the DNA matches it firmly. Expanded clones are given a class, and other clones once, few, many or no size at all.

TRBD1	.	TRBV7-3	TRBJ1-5	TGTGCCAGCAGCTCGACAGGGCCCAATCAGCCCCAGCATTTT	CASSSTGPNQPQHF
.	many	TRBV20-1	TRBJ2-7	TGCAGTGCCCACTCAGTTCGTGAGCGGGCCACTCCCTACGAGCAGTACTTC	CSAHSVRERATPYEQYF
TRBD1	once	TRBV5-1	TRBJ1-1	TGCGCCAGCAGACTCGACAGGGGAAGCACTGAAGCTTTCTTT	CASRLDRGSTEAFF
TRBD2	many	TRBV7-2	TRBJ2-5	TGTGCCAGCAGCCGCGGGGGAGGTACAGAGACCCAGTACTTC	CASSRGGGTETQYF
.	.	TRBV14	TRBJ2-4	TGTGCCAGCAGCCAGACGGGGGTGTGGGACATTCAGTACTTC	CASSQTGVWDIQYF
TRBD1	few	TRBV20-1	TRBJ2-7	TGCAGTGCTAGAGATGGGGACAGGGGTCAGCAGTACTTC	CSARDGDRGQQYF
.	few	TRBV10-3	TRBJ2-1	TGTGCCTCCTTGACTAGAAGCGGCAATGAGCAGTTCTTC	CASLTRSGNEQFF
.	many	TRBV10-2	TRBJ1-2	TGCGCCAGCAGTGAACAGGGCTATTATGGCTACACCTTC	CASSEQGYYGYTF
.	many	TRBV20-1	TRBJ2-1	TGCAGTGCTAGAGACCTAGACAATGAGCAGTTCTTC	CSARDLDNEQFF
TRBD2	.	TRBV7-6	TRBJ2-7	TGTGCCAGCAGCCCAGGGAGGGCCTGGGAGCAGTACTTC	CASSPGRAWEQYF